One sample yielded the 25 T cell receptor beta chains listed below, sequenced in a study of Graves' ophthalmopathy and Graves' hyperthyroidism. RNA transcripts were the template, and TCR beta CDR3 regions were amplified from them. After a first-round RT-PCR with HTBI primers, a second-round multiplex PCR was run. TCRdb itself ran the multiplex PCR reads through MiXCR, one entry per CDR3 protein. The sample has roughly 420,000 distinct CDR3 sequences, roughly 21% seen once. The specimen sequenced was peripheral blood. The receptor source for this set is a woman under 30 with stable Graves' hyperthyroidism.

Regarding this clonotype: A much larger clone is a single base away; this may be a read error. CDR3 loop: CASRGRGNTEACF. The DNA for the CDR3 is TGTGCCAGCAGGGGCCGGGGGAACACTGAAGCTTGCTTT. This chain links TRBV12-3 or TRBV12-4 with TRBJ1-1; tentative D call: TRBD1 (5 bases). This CDR3 spans 13 amino acids.

This clonotype was found a few times. This chain links TRBV29-1 with TRBJ1-3, with D unclear. Germline V CDR1 and CDR2: SQVTM, ANQGSEA. Trimming removed 1 base from V and 7 bases from J, with 5 bases in between. The CDR3 spans 11 residues. The CDR3 bases are TGCAGCGTTGAAGTTGGCAACACCATATATTTT. Translated: CSVEVGNTIYF.

This clonotype came up a few times. This chain links TRBV7-9 with TRBJ2-7; a weak D match, TRBD2 (6 bases). Germline V CDR1 and CDR2: SEHNR, FQNEAQ (reference sequence). V lost 2 bases to trimming and J lost 0 bases, with 11 bases between them. The CDR3 contains 15 residues. The CDR3 bases are TGTGCCAGCAGCTTAATAGCGGCTAGCTCCTACGAGCAGTACTTC. It yields the protein CASSLIAASSYEQYF.

This clonotype was counted many times. The rearrangement links TRBV7-2 to TRBJ2-7; D remains ambiguous. From germline, CDR1 is SGHTA and CDR2 FQGNSA. The CDR3 sequence is 13 residues long. Deletions cut 1 base from V and 3 bases from J, with 7 bases between. CDR3 sequence reads: CASSLDRNYEQYF. The DNA of the CDR3 is TGTGCCAGCAGCTTAGACCGGAACTACGAGCAGTACTTC.

The chain joins TRBV12-5 to TRBJ1-1, with 8 bases that match TRBD1. The germline CDR1 and CDR2 sequences are LGHNT and FRNRAP. The CDR3 is 15 residues long. V was clipped by 7 bases and J by 4 bases; unmatched bases: 11. The CDR3 reads CASALRAGGFTEAFF. The DNA of the CDR3 is TGTGCTAGTGCTCTGCGGGCAGGGGGCTTCACTGAAGCTTTCTTT.

This clonotype was seen many times. The chain uses TRBV2 and TRBJ2-5; 13 nucleotides align to TRBD2. The CDR3 runs to 19 residues. Germline loops: CDR1 SNHLY, CDR2 FYNNEI. Trimming cost V 3 bases and J 5 bases; bases outside gene matches: 15. DNA of the CDR3: TGTGCCAGCAGTGACCCCGGGTCCGGGACTAGCGGGATTCTGGAGACCCAGTACTTC. This sequence encodes CASSDPGSGTSGILETQYF.

This clonotype was recorded at least ten times. The genes are TRBV7-6 and TRBJ2-5; the match to TRBD2 covers 7 bases. There are 16 residues in the CDR3. V shed 1 base and J 5 bases; nucleotides not matched to a gene: 10. CDR1 is SGHVS, CDR2 FNYEAQ, per germline. The CDR3: CASSLGTASGWETQYF. The DNA for the CDR3 is TGTGCCAGCAGCTTAGGAACGGCTAGCGGTTGGGAGACCCAGTACTTC.

This clonotype was observed many times. This chain joins TRBV6-2 or TRBV6-3 and TRBJ2-7; 11 positions match TRBD1. Looked up from germline, CDR1 is MNHEY and CDR2 is SVGEGT. With V trimmed by 7 bases and J by 5 bases, 4 bases remained unmatched. The CDR3 has 13 residues. CDR3 sequence (DNA): TGTGCCAGCACCAGGACAGGGGGCAACGAGCAGTACTTC. Residues: CASTRTGGNEQYF.

The chain couples TRBV12-3 or TRBV12-4 to TRBJ2-5; 7 positions agree with TRBD1. The CDR3 sequence is 14 residues long. V trimming: 5 bases; J trimming: 5 bases; junction bases outside the gene matches: 8. The CDR3: CASSQGVGDETQYF. The CDR3 DNA follows: TGTGCCAGCAGTCAGGGGGTTGGAGACGAGACCCAGTACTTC.

This clonotype was observed a few times. V gene TRBV18 combines with J gene TRBJ2-7; no reliable D call. V lost 6 bases, J lost 2 bases, and 14 bases lay in between. CDR3 length: 14 residues. Germline V gene sequence: CDR1 KGHSH, CDR2 LQKENI. CDR3 sequence: CASSHRATTYEQYF. CDR3 nucleotide sequence: TGTGCCAGCTCCCACCGGGCTACGACCTACGAGCAGTACTTC.

This clonotype was counted ten times or more. The J gene is TRBJ2-7, the V gene TRBV20-1; TRBD2 agrees at 13 bases. V lost 5 bases, J lost 3 bases, and 10 bases stayed unmatched. This CDR3 is built from 16 residues. The V gene's germline CDR1 is DFQATT and CDR2 SNEGSKA (reference sequence). The CDR3 sequence: CSAEDLTSGRIYEQYF. DNA of the CDR3: TGCAGTGCTGAAGACCTGACTAGCGGGAGGATCTACGAGCAGTACTTC.

A few counts support this clonotype. Sequence at one end of the junction differs from germline and may be a read error. The chain links TRBV29-1 to TRBJ2-4; D is perhaps TRBD2 (5 bases). CDR1 and CDR2 (germline): SQVTM, ANQGSEA. The CDR3 runs 15 residues. This CDR3 is CSVGGDKLAKNIKYF. The DNA of the CDR3 is TGCAGCGTCGGAGGTGACAAGCTAGCCAAAAACATTAAGTACTTC.

This clonotype appeared many times. The chain has TRBV12-3 or TRBV12-4 and TRBJ2-7; the D gene is possibly TRBD1 (5 bases). This CDR3 is 17 amino acids long. V was shortened by 3 bases and J by 0 bases, with 18 bases between the two germline ends. In DNA, the CDR3 is TGTGCCAGCAGTTTTTCGCAGGGCTACTTGGTCTCCTACGAGCAGTACTTC. The encoded protein is CASSFSQGYLVSYEQYF.

This clonotype has ten or more counts. The gene calls are TRBV25-1 and TRBJ2-5; the match to TRBD1 covers 9 bases. The CDR3 is 14 amino acids. In germline, CDR1 is MGHDK, CDR2 SYGVNS. V trimming: 3 bases; J trimming: 5 bases; junction bases outside the gene matches: 4. As DNA, the CDR3 is TGTGCCAGCAGTGATGGCGGACAGGGGGAGACCCAGTACTTC. Translation gives CASSDGGQGETQYF. Variable domain in full (rest from reference TRBV25-1 and TRBJ2-5): EADIYQTPRYLVIGTGKKITLECSQTMGHDKMYWYQQDPGMELHLIHYSYGVNSTEKGDLSSESTVSRIRTEHFPLTLESARPSHTSQYLCASSDGGQGETQYFGPGTRLLVL.

This clonotype has a count of ten or more. The chain uses TRBV12-3 or TRBV12-4 and TRBJ1-1; no reliable D call. The CDR3 has 14 amino acids. Trimming left V 7 bases short and J 2 bases short, with 14 bases between. CDR3 region: CASTQTRTNTEAFF. DNA of the CDR3: TGTGCCAGCACCCAGACAAGAACTAACACTGAAGCTTTCTTT.

This clonotype was counted a single time. CDR3 loop: CSAQGRQETQYF. CDR3 in DNA: TGCAGTGCCCAGGGAAGGCAAGAGACCCAGTACTTC. V gene TRBV20-1 combines with J gene TRBJ2-5, with D perhaps TRBD1 (5 bases). This CDR3 spans 12 amino acids. V was cut by 6 bases and J by 2 bases, with 10 bases left in between. The germline gives CDR1 DFQATT, CDR2 SNEGSKA (reference sequence).

The V and J genes are TRBV7-6 and TRBJ2-7; tentatively, D is TRBD1 (6 bases). This CDR3 region has 14 residues. The germline V and J ends were trimmed by 1 base and 2 bases, with 9 bases remaining between them. Per germline, CDR1 SGHVS and CDR2 FNYEAQ. CDR3 bases: TGTGCCAGCAGCTTAGGACAGGCCCCCTACGAGCAGTACTTC. Residues: CASSLGQAPYEQYF.

This clonotype was detected ten times or more. The rearrangement uses TRBV3-1 and TRBJ1-5; D possibly corresponds to TRBD1 (5 bases). V lost 0 bases to trimming and J lost 2 bases, with 14 bases between them. This CDR3 region has 17 residues. The V gene's germline CDR1 is LGHDT and CDR2 YNNKEL (reference sequence). CDR3 residues: CASSQDLRGDGNQPQHF. In DNA, the CDR3 is TGTGCCAGCAGCCAAGATCTTAGGGGTGATGGCAATCAGCCCCAGCATTTT.

The genes are TRBV24-1 and TRBJ2-7; D is possibly TRBD1 or TRBD2 (5 bases each). The CDR3 covers 16 residues. V was cut by 4 bases and J by 0 bases, with 15 bases left in between. The germline gives CDR1 KGHDR, CDR2 SFDVKD. CDR3 region: CATSDPRGDPSYEQYF. CDR3 nucleotide sequence: TGTGCCACCAGTGACCCTCGTGGGGACCCCTCCTACGAGCAGTACTTC.

This clonotype came up many times. CDR3 bases: TGTGCCAGCAGTTTGGTAGCTCTCTACGAGCAGTACTTC. It is translated as CASSLVALYEQYF. The chain couples TRBV28 to TRBJ2-7; D gene ambiguous. The CDR3 consists of 13 residues. CDR1 is MDHEN and CDR2 is SYDVKM in the germline V gene. V lost 3 bases and J lost 3, with 9 bases in between.

The V call is TRBV2, the J call TRBJ2-4; D is undetermined. CDR3 size: 13 residues. CDR1 is SNHLY and CDR2 is FYNNEI in the germline V gene. Trimming took off 8 bases at V and 0 bases at J, with 8 bases between the two ends. CDR3 nucleotide sequence: TGTGCCAGCCAAAGCGAAGCCAAAAACATTCAGTACTTC. Translated, it gives CASQSEAKNIQYF.

This clonotype was picked up many times. This rearrangement joins TRBV11-2 to TRBJ2-7; no firm D call. From germline, CDR1 is SGHAT and CDR2 FQNNGV. The CDR3 is made up of 12 amino acids. Trimming took 6 bases from V and 4 from J, leaving 10 bases between them. CDR3 nucleotides: TGTGCCAGCAGGCGGTTAGGGTACGAGCAGTACTTC. This translates into CASRRLGYEQYF.

The chain recombines TRBV6-5 with TRBJ2-7; the D is unclear. The CDR3 sequence is 16 residues long. V lost 0 bases and J 7 bases, leaving 19 bases between the germline ends. Per germline, CDR1 MNHEY and CDR2 SVGAGI. CDR3 protein: CASSYSSAPYPPEQYF. DNA of the CDR3: TGTGCCAGCAGTTACTCGTCGGCTCCATACCCGCCTGAGCAGTACTTC.

This clonotype was detected ten times or more. The chain's CDR3 is CATSDLSEWTGELFF. The CDR3 nucleotides read TGTGCCACCAGTGATTTATCCGAGTGGACCGGGGAGCTGTTTTTT. The rearrangement uses TRBV24-1 and TRBJ2-2; D is undetermined. Germline CDR1 reads KGHDR; CDR2 reads SFDVKD. The CDR3 has 15 amino acids. The V end was cut by 1 base, the J end by 5 bases, with 10 bases between.

There are many counts of this clonotype. This chain links TRBV5-1 with TRBJ1-2, with 8 positions matching TRBD1. The CDR3 is 16 residues long. V dropped 7 bases and J dropped 3; count of bases not matched to a gene: 14. Germline V gene data show CDR1 as SGHRS and CDR2 as YFSETQ. This CDR3 reads CASSPIGQGAYYGYTF. The CDR3 DNA is TGCGCCAGCTCCCCCATTGGGCAGGGGGCATACTATGGCTACACCTTC.